This T cell receptor beta chain was captured in a study of beta chain features in type 1 diabetes. What was sequenced were expressed TCRB transcripts, since all of the isolated RNA had been reverse transcribed. Sequencing was performed with immunoSEQ multiplex PCR; in TCRdb, only in-frame clones are kept and a portion is missing. Of under 550,000 clones in the sample, more than 9.5% were seen once. This clone came up a few times. Per the germline V gene, CDR1 is SQVTM and CDR2 is ANQGSEA. Between the trimmed V and J ends, which lost 4 bases and 6 bases, there was a span of 11 bases. The CDR3 is 12 residues long.

V and J are TRBV29-1 and TRBJ2-3; D is possibly TRBD1 or TRBD2 (6 bases each). Sequenced material: naive CD4+ T cells from blood. This clonotype was obtained from a woman aged 18 to 35 in good health. CDR3 sequence reads: CSVGRGDDTQYF. CDR3 nucleotides: TGCAGCGTTGGGAGGGGGGATGATACGCAGTATTTT.